Each of the 20 T cell receptor beta chains below was sequenced from the same sample in a study of OX40 agonist ivuxolimab in advanced cancers. Assay used: immunoSEQ multiplex PCR; TCRdb lists only in-frame clones, some missing. This sample has over 50,000 clones, with 82% found just once. The sequences come from CD4+ or CD8+ T cells sorted from blood, collected in a trial of the OX40 agonist ivuxolimab. Receptors originate from an adult with an advanced solid tumor such as melanoma, head and neck, liver or kidney cancer.

This clone showed up just once. The chain is built from TRBV7-2 and TRBJ2-5; 8 positions match TRBD2. Losses at the gene ends were 2 bases for V and 5 bases for J; bases not matched to a gene: 7. Germline-derived CDR1 and CDR2 are SGHTA and FQGNSA. This CDR3 spans 15 amino acids. CDR3 coding DNA: TGTGCCAGCAGCTTAACTAGCGGAAGCCAGGAGACCCAGTACTTC. Amino acids: CASSLTSGSQETQYF.

The chain carries TRBV10-3 and TRBJ1-5; D unresolved. V lost 7 bases and J lost 5, with 12 bases in between. This CDR3 is 13 amino acids long. Germline V gene lookup returns CDR1 ENHRY and CDR2 SYGVKD. DNA of the CDR3: TGTGCCATCAACGGAGACGGGGATCAGCCCCAGCATTTT. Protein: CAINGDGDQPQHF.

In its sample, this clone was seen once. The chain is built from TRBV7-9 and TRBJ2-1; TRBD2 matches 9 bases. The V gene's germline CDR1 is SEHNR and CDR2 FQNEAQ (reference sequence). The length of the CDR3 is 15 residues. J gave up 3 bases and V 5 bases, and 5 bases lay outside the gene matches. CDR3 sequence (DNA): TGTGCCAGCAGCGAGACTAGCGGAGGCTACAATGAGCAGTTCTTC. Translation: CASSETSGGYNEQFF. The variable domain in full, with the rest retrieved from reference TRBV7-9 and TRBJ2-1, is DTGVSQNPRHKITKRGQNVTFRCDPISEHNRLYWYRQTLGQGPEFLTYFQNEAQLEKSRLLSDRFSAERPKGSFSTLEIQRTEQGDSAMYLCASSETSGGYNEQFFGPGTRLTVL.

This clone was seen just once. CDR3 protein: CASSWGTGSNTGELFF. For the CDR3, the DNA is TGCGCCAGCAGCTGGGGGACAGGCTCGAACACCGGGGAGCTGTTTTTT. The chain has TRBV5-1 and TRBJ2-2, with 8 bases fitting TRBD1. J lost 0 bases, V lost 3 bases, and 4 bases had no gene match. The germline V gene has CDR1 SGHRS and CDR2 YFSETQ. This CDR3 has 16 residues.

The chain combines TRBV5-4 with TRBJ2-3; 7 nucleotides agree with TRBD2. CDR1 and CDR2 (germline): SGHNT, YYREEE (reference sequence). This CDR3 comprises 16 residues. Germline trimming cut 4 bases from V and 5 bases from J; bases unmatched to any gene: 13. As DNA, the CDR3 is TGTGCCAGCAGCAACAGGCGGGGAGGGCCCGGAGATACGCAGTATTTT. Protein: CASSNRRGGPGDTQYF.

This rearrangement joins TRBV4-1 to TRBJ1-2; D may be TRBD1 (5 bases). The CDR3 is 15 residues long. Germline V gives CDR1 MGHRA, CDR2 YSYEKL. Between the trimmed V and J ends, which lost 2 bases and 5 bases, there was a span of 15 bases. CDR3 loop: CASSQFQTERYGYTF. The CDR3 DNA reads TGCGCCAGCAGCCAATTCCAGACAGAGAGATATGGCTACACCTTC.

The chain carries TRBV13 and TRBJ1-2; D is undetermined. The CDR3 is 16 residues long. Germline-derived CDR1 and CDR2 are PRHDT and FYEKMQ (reference sequence). The V gene lost 7 bases and the J gene lost 7 bases, with 25 bases spanning the gap. The DNA of the CDR3 is TGTGCCAGCATCTGGCTAACGAGCCCCGGGTCGGGTGGCTACACCTTC. It yields the protein CASIWLTSPGSGGYTF.

This chain uses TRBV2 with TRBJ2-1; D is perhaps TRBD2 (6 bases). This CDR3 has 14 residues. The V and J ends lost 3 bases and 4 bases respectively, with 10 bases between them. Germline V lookup: CDR1 SNHLY, CDR2 FYNNEI. For the CDR3, the DNA is TGTGCCAGCAGTGAGATTAGCGGTTACAATGAGCAGTTCTTC. It translates to CASSEISGYNEQFF.

V usage is TRBV6-5 and J usage is TRBJ2-5; D might be TRBD2 (6 bases). Germline loops: CDR1 MNHEY, CDR2 SVGAGI. The CDR3 is 15 amino acids. Trimming shortened V by 4 bases and J by 4 bases, and 16 bases separated the two germline ends. Here the CDR3 DNA reads TGTGCCAGCAGTTTCACGTCGGAGGGGAGAGAGACCCAGTACTTC. This sequence encodes CASSFTSEGRETQYF.

The rearrangement joins TRBV18 to TRBJ2-3; D gene uncertain. Germline V gives CDR1 KGHSH, CDR2 LQKENI. Trimming removed 5 bases from V and 4 bases from J, with 10 bases in between. There are 13 residues in the CDR3. CDR3 coding DNA: TGTGCCAGCTCAGAGTATGTGGCAGATACGCAGTATTTT. Translated, it gives CASSEYVADTQYF.

The chain uses TRBV5-5 and TRBJ1-2; 8 bases line up with TRBD1. The germline gives CDR1 SGHKS, CDR2 YYEKEE (reference sequence). Trimming removed 3 bases from V and 4 bases from J; junction bases left unmatched: 11. This CDR3 region has 16 residues. CDR3 sequence: CASSSTTDRGGYGYTF. The CDR3 DNA reads as TGTGCCAGCAGCTCTACCACTGACAGGGGCGGCTATGGCTACACCTTC.

The rearrangement uses TRBV6-6 and TRBJ1-2, with TRBD1 matching over 9 bases. The CDR3 has 14 residues. Germline values: CDR1 MNHNY, CDR2 SVGAGI (reference sequence). Unmatched junction bases numbered 4, after V lost 4 bases and J lost 4 bases. The CDR3 loop reads CASSLGQGTYGYTF. In nucleotides, the CDR3 is TGTGCCAGCAGTTTGGGACAGGGAACCTATGGCTACACCTTC.

The V and J genes are TRBV28 and TRBJ2-7, with TRBD2 matching over 10 bases. Trimming at V came to 2 bases and at J to 1 base, leaving 5 bases not matched to a gene. Germline values: CDR1 MDHEN, CDR2 SYDVKM. The CDR3 spans 16 residues. The CDR3 is CASSLGKLAGSYEQYF. The CDR3 DNA reads TGTGCCAGCAGTTTAGGGAAACTAGCGGGATCCTACGAGCAGTACTTC.

This clone was seen only once. The V and J genes are TRBV28 and TRBJ1-4, with D unresolved. With 6 bases removed from V and 5 bases from J, the gap between germline ends came to 10 bases. Germline CDR1 is MDHEN and CDR2 is SYDVKM. The CDR3 has 13 amino acids. The CDR3 loop is CASRTMTNEKLFF. For the CDR3, the DNA is TGTGCCAGCAGGACAATGACAAATGAAAAACTGTTTTTT. Variable domain in full (rest from reference TRBV28 and TRBJ1-4): DVKVTQSSRYLVKRTGEKVFLECVQDMDHENMFWYRQDPGLGLRLIYFSYDVKMKEKGDIPEGYSVSREKKERFSLILESASTNQTSMYLCASRTMTNEKLFFGSGTQLSVL.

J is TRBJ1-5 and V is TRBV7-2, with 9 bases lining up with TRBD1. This CDR3 is built from 16 residues. V lost 5 bases and J lost 2; bases outside the gene matches: 7. The germline V gene has CDR1 SGHTA and CDR2 FQGNSA. The CDR3 region has the DNA TGTGCCAGCAGCCGGGACAGGGTTAGGGGCAATCAGCCCCAGCATTTT. Translated: CASSRDRVRGNQPQHF.

This clone was counted between two and nine times. The chain employs TRBV5-1 and TRBJ2-2; D perhaps matches TRBD1 (5 bases). The CDR3 extends over 14 amino acids. Looked up from germline, CDR1 is SGHRS and CDR2 is YFSETQ. Between the trimmed V and J ends, which lost 5 bases and 5 bases, there was a span of 13 bases. CDR3 nucleotide sequence: TGCGCCAGCAGGTTGACAGTTCGTACCGGGGAGCTGTTTTTT. Its protein is CASRLTVRTGELFF.

The chain is built from TRBV11-2 and TRBJ2-1; weak D call: TRBD1 (5 bases). The CDR3 covers 13 residues. V was pared by 5 bases and J by 8 bases, with 13 bases between. CDR1 is SGHAT, CDR2 FQNNGV, per germline. As DNA, the CDR3 is TGTGCCAGCAGCCTTATAGGGGTCGATGAGCAGTTCTTC. Its translation is CASSLIGVDEQFF.

The rearrangement joins TRBV2 to TRBJ2-7, with 16 nucleotides matching TRBD2. This CDR3 region has 14 residues. Germline CDR1 reads SNHLY; CDR2 reads FYNNEI. The J segment lost 4 bases and the V segment lost 6 bases, leaving 0 bases of the junction unmatched. The DNA for the CDR3 is TGTGCCAGCAGGGGACTAGCGGGAGGGTACGAGCAGTACTTC. Its protein product is CASRGLAGGYEQYF.

This clone has only a few counts. CDR3 nucleotides: TGTGCCAGCAGCCAAAATCGCGACGATACGCAGTATTTT. As protein: CASSQNRDDTQYF. The chain recombines TRBV7-9 with TRBJ2-3; no reliable D call. This CDR3 region has 13 residues. Deletions cut 5 bases from V and 6 bases from J, with 12 bases between. From germline, CDR1 is SEHNR and CDR2 FQNEAQ (reference sequence).

V and J are TRBV4-2 and TRBJ2-6, with D perhaps TRBD2 (5 bases). Germline V gene data show CDR1 as LGHNA and CDR2 as YNFKEQ. The CDR3 sequence is 16 residues long. Between the trimmed V and J ends, which lost 0 bases and 3 bases, there was a span of 9 bases. As DNA, the CDR3 is TGTGCCAGCAGCCAAGAAACGGCGGGTGGGGCCAACGTCCTGACTTTC. It translates to CASSQETAGGANVLTF.